This T cell receptor beta chain appears in the sequencing data of a study of spatial heterogeneity in lung cancer. At the level of the study: Samples came from some 71 TRACERx patients with untreated early-stage lung cancer. Where present, follow-up PBMC were sequenced a median of around two years after resection. Study-level points and caveats: At tumor resection, ubiquitous expanded TCRs were detected in blood more often than later.

Points on this clonotype: Its cognate antigen is unknown.

The length of the CDR3 is 13 residues. Germline lookup yields CDR1 GTSNPN and CDR2 SVGIG (reference sequence). Trimming stripped 2 bases from V and 2 bases from J, with 9 bases between. As to time point: blood at routine non-recurrence follow-up after resection. Unsorted whole RNA from tumor, nontumor lung or frozen PBMC underwent sequencing. TCRdb re-derived calls from the 5' RACE reads in MiXCR, one entry per CDR3 protein. The table records about 52,000 distinct CDR3 sequences, roughly 8.1% of them present only once. The V call is TRBV30, the J call TRBJ1-1, with a tentative D call TRBD1 (6 bases). The TCR was taken from a female donor with early-stage non-small cell lung cancer. Sequencing was performed on PBMCs, taken at follow-up. CDR3 amino acids: CAWSPDSNTEAFF. The CDR3 nucleotides are TGTGCCTGGAGTCCGGACAGCAACACTGAAGCTTTCTTT.